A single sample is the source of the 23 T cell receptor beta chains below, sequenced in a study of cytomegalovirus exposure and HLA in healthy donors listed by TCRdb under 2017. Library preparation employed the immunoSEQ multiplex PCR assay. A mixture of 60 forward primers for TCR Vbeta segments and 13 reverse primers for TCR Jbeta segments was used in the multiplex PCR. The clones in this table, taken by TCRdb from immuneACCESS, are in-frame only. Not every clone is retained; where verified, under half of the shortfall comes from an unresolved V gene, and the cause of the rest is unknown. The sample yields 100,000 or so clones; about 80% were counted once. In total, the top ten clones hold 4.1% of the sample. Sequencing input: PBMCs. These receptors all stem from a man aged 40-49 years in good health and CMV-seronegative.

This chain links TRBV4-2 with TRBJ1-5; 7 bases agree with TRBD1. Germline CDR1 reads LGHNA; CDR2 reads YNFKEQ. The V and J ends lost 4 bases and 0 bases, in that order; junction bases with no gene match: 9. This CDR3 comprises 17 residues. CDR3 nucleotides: TGTGCCAGCAGCCGAGGATCCGGGACAGATAGCAATCAGCCCCAGCATTTT. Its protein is CASSRGSGTDSNQPQHF.

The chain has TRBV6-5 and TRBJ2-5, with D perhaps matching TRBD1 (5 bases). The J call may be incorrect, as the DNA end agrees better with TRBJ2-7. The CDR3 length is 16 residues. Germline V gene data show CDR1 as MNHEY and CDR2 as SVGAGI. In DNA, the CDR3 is TGTGCCAGCAGTTACGCCTCGGCAGGGCTTACCTACGAGCAGTACTTC. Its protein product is CASSYASAGLTYEQYF.

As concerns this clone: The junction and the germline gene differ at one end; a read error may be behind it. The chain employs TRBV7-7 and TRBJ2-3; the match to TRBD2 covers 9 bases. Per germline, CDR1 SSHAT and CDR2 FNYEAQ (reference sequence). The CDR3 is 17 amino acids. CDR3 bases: TGTGCTAGCAGCCCTGACAGCGGGGGGATGTTCACAGATACGCAGTATTTT. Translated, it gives CASSPDSGGMFTDTQYF.

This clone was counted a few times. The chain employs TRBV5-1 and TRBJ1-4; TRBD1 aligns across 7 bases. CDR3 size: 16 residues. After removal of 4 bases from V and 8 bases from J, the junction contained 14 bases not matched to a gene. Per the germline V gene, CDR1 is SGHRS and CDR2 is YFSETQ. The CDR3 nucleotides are TGCGCCAGCAGCGAGACATACGACAGGGTGGGGGAAAAACTGTTTTTT. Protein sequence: CASSETYDRVGEKLFF.

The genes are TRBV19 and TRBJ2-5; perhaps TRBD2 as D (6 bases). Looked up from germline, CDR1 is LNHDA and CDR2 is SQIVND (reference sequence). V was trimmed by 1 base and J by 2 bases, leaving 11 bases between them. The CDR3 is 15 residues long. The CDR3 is CASSIGPGRQETQYF. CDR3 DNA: TGTGCCAGTAGTATAGGTCCAGGGAGGCAAGAGACCCAGTACTTC.

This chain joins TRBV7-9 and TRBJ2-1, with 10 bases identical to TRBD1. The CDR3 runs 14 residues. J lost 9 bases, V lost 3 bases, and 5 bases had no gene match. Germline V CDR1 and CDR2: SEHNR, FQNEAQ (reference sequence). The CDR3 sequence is CASSLGTGDSEQFF. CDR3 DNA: TGTGCCAGCAGCTTGGGGACAGGGGATTCTGAGCAGTTCTTC. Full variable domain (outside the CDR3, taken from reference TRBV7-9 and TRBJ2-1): DTGVSQNPRHKITKRGQNVTFRCDPISEHNRLYWYRQTLGQGPEFLTYFQNEAQLEKSRLLSDRFSAERPKGSFSTLEIQRTEQGDSAMYLCASSLGTGDSEQFFGPGTRLTVL.

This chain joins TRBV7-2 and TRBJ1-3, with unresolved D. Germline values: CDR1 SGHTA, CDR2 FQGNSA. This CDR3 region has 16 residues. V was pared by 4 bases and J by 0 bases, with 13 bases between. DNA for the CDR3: TGTGCCAGCAGCTCCGCTTCGACTGCCTCTGGAAACACCATATATTTT. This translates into CASSSASTASGNTIYF.

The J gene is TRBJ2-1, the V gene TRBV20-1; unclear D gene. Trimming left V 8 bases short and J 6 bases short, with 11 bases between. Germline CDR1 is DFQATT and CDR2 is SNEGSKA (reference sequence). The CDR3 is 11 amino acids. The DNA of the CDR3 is TGCAGTCATGAACGCGCCAATGAGCAGTTCTTC. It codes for CSHERANEQFF.

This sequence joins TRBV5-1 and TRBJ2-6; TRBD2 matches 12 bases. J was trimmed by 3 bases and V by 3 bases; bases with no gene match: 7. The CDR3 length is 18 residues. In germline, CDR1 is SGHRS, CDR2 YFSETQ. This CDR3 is CASSSSGLAGSGANVLTF. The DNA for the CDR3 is TGCGCCAGCAGCTCCTCAGGACTAGCGGGGAGTGGGGCCAACGTCCTGACTTTC.

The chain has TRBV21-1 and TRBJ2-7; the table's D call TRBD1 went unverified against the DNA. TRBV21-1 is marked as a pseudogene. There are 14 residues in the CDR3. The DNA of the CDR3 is TGTGCCAGCAGCCTACGACAGGAGCCCCGGGAGCAGTACTTC. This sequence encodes CASSLRQEPREQYF.

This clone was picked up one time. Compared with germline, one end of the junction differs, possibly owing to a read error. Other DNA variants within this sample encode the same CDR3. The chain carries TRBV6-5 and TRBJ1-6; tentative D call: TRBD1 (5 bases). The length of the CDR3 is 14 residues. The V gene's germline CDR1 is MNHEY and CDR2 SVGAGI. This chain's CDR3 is CASRQGGQDSPLHF. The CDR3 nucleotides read TGTGCCAGCAGGCAGGGAGGTCAAGATTCCCCCCTCCACTTT.

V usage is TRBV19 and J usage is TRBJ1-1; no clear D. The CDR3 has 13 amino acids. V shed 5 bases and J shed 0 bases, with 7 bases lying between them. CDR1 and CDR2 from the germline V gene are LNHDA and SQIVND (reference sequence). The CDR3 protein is CASSGQLNTEAFF. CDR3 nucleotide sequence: TGTGCCAGTAGTGGGCAACTGAACACTGAAGCTTTCTTT. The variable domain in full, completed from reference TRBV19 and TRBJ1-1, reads DGGITQSPKYLFRKEGQNVTLSCEQNLNHDAMYWYRQDPGQGLRLIYYSQIVNDFQKGDIAEGYSVSREKKESFPLTVTSAQKNPTAFYLCASSGQLNTEAFFGQGTRLTVV.

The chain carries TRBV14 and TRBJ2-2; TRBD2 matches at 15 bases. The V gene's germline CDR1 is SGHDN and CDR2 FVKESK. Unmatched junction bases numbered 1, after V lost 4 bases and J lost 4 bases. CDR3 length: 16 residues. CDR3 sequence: CASSLGLAGGTGELFF. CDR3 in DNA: TGTGCCAGCAGCCTGGGACTAGCGGGGGGCACCGGGGAGCTGTTTTTT.

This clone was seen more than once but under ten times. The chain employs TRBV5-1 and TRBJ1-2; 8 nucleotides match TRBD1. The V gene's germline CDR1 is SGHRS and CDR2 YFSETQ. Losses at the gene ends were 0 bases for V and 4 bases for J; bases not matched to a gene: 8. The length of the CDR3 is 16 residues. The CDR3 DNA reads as TGCGCCAGCAGCTTGGCCTGGACAGGGAAGGGCTATGGCTACACCTTC. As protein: CASSLAWTGKGYGYTF.

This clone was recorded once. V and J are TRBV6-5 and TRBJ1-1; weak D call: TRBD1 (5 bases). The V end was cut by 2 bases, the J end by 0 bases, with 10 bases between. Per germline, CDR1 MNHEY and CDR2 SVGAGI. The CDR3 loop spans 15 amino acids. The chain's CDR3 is CASSYIRGMNTEAFF. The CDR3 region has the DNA TGTGCCAGCAGTTACATCCGGGGGATGAACACTGAAGCTTTCTTT.

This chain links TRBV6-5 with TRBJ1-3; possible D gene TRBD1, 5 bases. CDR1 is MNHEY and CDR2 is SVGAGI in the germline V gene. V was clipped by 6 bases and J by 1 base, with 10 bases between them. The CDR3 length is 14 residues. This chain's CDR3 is CASSRTPSGNTIYF. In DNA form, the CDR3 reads TGTGCCAGCAGCAGGACACCGTCTGGAAACACCATATATTTT.

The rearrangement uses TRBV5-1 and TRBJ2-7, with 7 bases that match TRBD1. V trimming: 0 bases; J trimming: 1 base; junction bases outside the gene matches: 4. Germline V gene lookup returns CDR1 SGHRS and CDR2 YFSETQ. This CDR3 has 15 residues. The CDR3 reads CASSLDWGQSYEQYV. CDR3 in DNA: TGCGCCAGCAGCTTGGACTGGGGACAGTCCTACGAGCAGTACGTC.

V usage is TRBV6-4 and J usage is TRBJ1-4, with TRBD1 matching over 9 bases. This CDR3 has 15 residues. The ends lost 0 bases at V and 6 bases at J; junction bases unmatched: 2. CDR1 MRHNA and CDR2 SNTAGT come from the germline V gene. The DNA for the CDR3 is TGTGCCAGCAGTGACTCACAGGGGGCGCATGAAAAACTGTTTTTT. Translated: CASSDSQGAHEKLFF.

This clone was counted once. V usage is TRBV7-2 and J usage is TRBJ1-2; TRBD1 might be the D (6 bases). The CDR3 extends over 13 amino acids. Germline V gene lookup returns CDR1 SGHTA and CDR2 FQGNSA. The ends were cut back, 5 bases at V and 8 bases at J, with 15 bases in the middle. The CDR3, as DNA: TGTGCCAGCAGCCCACCAGGGGCCAGCGGCTACACCTTC. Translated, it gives CASSPPGASGYTF.

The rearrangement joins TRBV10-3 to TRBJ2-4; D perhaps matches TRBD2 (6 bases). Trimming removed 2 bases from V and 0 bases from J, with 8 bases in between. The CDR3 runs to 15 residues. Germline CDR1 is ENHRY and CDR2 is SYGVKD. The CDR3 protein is CAISEGGLAKNIQYF. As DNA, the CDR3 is TGTGCCATCAGTGAGGGGGGACTAGCCAAAAACATTCAGTACTTC.

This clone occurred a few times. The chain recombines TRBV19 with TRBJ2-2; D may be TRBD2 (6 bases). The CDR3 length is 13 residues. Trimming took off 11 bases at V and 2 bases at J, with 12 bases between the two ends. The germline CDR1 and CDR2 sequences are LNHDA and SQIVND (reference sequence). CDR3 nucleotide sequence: TGTGCCGGGGGGACGGAAAACACCGGGGAGCTGTTTTTT. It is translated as CAGGTENTGELFF. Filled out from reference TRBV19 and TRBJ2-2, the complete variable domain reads DGGITQSPKYLFRKEGQNVTLSCEQNLNHDAMYWYRQDPGQGLRLIYYSQIVNDFQKGDIAEGYSVSREKKESFPLTVTSAQKNPTAFYLCAGGTENTGELFFGEGSRLTVL.

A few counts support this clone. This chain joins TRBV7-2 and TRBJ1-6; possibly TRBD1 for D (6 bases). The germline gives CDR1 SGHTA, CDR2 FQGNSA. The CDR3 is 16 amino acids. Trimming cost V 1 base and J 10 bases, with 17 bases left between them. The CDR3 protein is CASSLGGVGGGSPLHF. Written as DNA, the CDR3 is TGTGCCAGCAGCTTAGGAGGGGTAGGGGGGGGGTCACCCCTCCACTTT.

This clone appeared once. The CDR3 DNA is TGTGCCAGCAGCCGCCAGGTGCGGGGGCTAGCCAAAAACATTCAGTACTTC. It specifies CASSRQVRGLAKNIQYF. The chain links TRBV7-2 to TRBJ2-4, with D tentatively TRBD2 (7 bases). Between the trimmed V and J ends, which lost 5 bases and 0 bases, there was a span of 17 bases. The CDR3 consists of 17 residues. The germline V gene encodes CDR1 SGHTA and CDR2 FQGNSA.